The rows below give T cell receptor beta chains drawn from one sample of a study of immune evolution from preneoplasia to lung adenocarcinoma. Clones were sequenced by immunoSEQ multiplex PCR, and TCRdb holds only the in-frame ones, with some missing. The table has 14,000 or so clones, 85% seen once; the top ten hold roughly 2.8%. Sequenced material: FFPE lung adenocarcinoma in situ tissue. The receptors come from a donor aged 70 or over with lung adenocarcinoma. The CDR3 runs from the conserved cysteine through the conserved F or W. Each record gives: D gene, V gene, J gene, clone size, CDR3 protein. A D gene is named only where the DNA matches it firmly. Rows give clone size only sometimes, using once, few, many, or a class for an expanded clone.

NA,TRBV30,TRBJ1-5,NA,CAWSVRGGGVGNQPQHF
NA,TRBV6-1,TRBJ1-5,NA,CASRFGHLSNQPQHF
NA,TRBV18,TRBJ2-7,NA,CASSPQGNSYEQYF
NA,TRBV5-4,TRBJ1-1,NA,CASSPPGWGKRNTEAFF
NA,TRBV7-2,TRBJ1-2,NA,CASSLTYGEEKLATF
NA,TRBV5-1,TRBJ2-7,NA,CASSPGRSSYEQYF
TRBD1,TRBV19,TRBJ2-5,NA,CASSTTGGQETQYF
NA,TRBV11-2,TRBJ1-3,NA,CASSSTSRNTIYF
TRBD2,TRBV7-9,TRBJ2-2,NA,CATRREGSNTGELFF
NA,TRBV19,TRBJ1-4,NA,CASSPGLLNEKLFF
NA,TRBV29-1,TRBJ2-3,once,CSVVQGRGTDTQYF
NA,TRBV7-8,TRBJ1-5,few,CASSTQDSGQPQHF
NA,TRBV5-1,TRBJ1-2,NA,CASSPNAGTAGGYTF
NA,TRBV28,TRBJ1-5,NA,CASSHLGTQPQHF
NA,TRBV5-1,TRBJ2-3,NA,CASSRDSTDTQYF
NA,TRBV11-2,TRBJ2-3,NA,CASSLDTTLTGTQYF
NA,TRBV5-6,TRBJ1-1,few,CASSLGPGRMNTEAFF
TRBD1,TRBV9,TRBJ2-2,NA,CASSVSGTANTGELFF
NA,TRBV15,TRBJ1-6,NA,CATSRGLYGSPLHF
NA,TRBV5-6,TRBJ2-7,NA,CASSFGVYEQYF
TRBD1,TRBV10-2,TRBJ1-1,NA,CASSEPTTRGRVGNTEAFF
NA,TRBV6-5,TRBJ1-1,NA,CASRGPVNTEAFF
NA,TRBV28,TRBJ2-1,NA,CASSLWGSYNEQFF
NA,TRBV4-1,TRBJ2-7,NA,CASSQGERYEQYF
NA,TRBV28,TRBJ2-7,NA,CASSRSDGYEQYF
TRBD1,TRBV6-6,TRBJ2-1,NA,CASSPGQGNINEQFF